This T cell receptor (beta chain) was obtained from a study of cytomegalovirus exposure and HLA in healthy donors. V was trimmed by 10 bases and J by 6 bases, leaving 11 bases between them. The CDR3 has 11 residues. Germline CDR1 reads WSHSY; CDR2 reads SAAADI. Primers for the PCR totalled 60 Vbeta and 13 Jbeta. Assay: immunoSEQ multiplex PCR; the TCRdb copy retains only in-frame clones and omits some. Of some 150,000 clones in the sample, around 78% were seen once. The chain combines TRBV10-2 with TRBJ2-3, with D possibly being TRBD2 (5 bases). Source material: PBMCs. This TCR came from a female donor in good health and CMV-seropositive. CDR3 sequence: CATFTGDTQYF. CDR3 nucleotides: TGCGCCACCTTTACGGGGGATACGCAGTATTTT.